These T cell receptor beta chains were read from a single sample in a study of CD8 T cells in Susac syndrome. Each CDR3 protein gets one entry after TCRdb re-called the immunoSEQ multiplex PCR reads with MiXCR. The sample carries about 200,000 distinct CDR3 sequences, roughly 94% recorded once. Sequenced: CD4+ T cells from PBMCs. The receptor set was obtained from a human donor in good health. Each CDR3 is given with its conserved first and last residue. D genes are given only for firm matches. Part of the rows lack a size; the others show once, few, many or a class for expanded clones.

v_gene,abundance,len,j_gene,d_gene,CDR3aa,CDR3nt
TRBV18,NA,14,TRBJ1-2,NA,CASSPGEQNYGYTF,TGTGCCAGCTCACCGGGGGAGCAGAACTATGGCTACACCTTC
TRBV5-1,NA,14,TRBJ1-1,NA,CASSLARWEAEAFF,TGCGCCAGCAGCTTGGCCCGCTGGGAGGCTGAAGCTTTCTTT
TRBV14,NA,15,TRBJ1-2,TRBD1,CASSQRQGLDYGYTF,TGTGCCAGCAGCCAACGACAGGGATTAGACTATGGCTACACCTTC
TRBV29-1,NA,14,TRBJ2-5,TRBD2,CSVEGGRAQETQYF,TGCAGCGTTGAAGGCGGGAGGGCCCAGGAGACCCAGTACTTC
TRBV20-1,NA,15,TRBJ2-3,NA,CSARSGGSLPDTQYF,TGCAGTGCTAGGAGTGGGGGGTCCCTTCCAGATACGCAGTATTTT
TRBV12-3/TRBV12-4,NA,13,TRBJ1-1,NA,CASTPTENTEAFF,TGTGCCAGCACCCCTACAGAGAACACTGAAGCTTTCTTT
TRBV20-1,NA,15,TRBJ2-7,NA,CSATQGGGISYEQYF,TGCAGTGCTACCCAAGGGGGGGGGATTTCCTACGAGCAGTACTTC
TRBV29-1,NA,12,TRBJ1-2,NA,CSVVVTDYGYTF,TGCAGCGTCGTTGTAACTGACTATGGCTACACCTTC
TRBV12-3/TRBV12-4,NA,14,TRBJ1-4,TRBD1,CASSQTGNNEKLFF,TGTGCCAGCAGCCAGACAGGGAATAATGAAAAACTGTTTTTT
TRBV2,NA,13,TRBJ1-2,NA,CASSEWGSYGYTF,TGTGCCAGCAGTGAGTGGGGAAGCTATGGCTACACCTTC
TRBV29-1,NA,13,TRBJ1-2,TRBD1,CSVRTGGNYGYTF,TGCAGCGTAAGGACAGGGGGGAACTATGGCTACACCTTC
TRBV20-1,NA,14,TRBJ2-5,TRBD2,CSARETSGQETQYF,TGCAGTGCTAGAGAGACTAGCGGACAAGAGACCCAGTACTTC
TRBV3-1,few,12,TRBJ2-3,NA,CASSQTTDTQYF,TGTGCCAGCAGCCAAACCACAGATACGCAGTATTTT
TRBV28,few,13,TRBJ2-5,NA,CASSWTNQETQYF,TGTGCCAGCAGTTGGACTAACCAAGAGACCCAGTACTTC
TRBV24-1,NA,15,TRBJ2-1,TRBD2,CATSDWGLAYNEQFF,TGTGCCACCAGTGATTGGGGACTAGCCTACAATGAGCAGTTCTTC
TRBV28,NA,14,TRBJ2-5,NA,CASSSGTATQTQYF,TGTGCCAGCAGTTCCGGGACCGCCACCCAGACCCAGTACTTC
TRBV20-1,NA,14,TRBJ2-5,TRBD1,CSAIRGQLQETQYF,TGCAGTGCAATTCGGGGACAGTTACAAGAGACCCAGTACTTC
TRBV20-1,NA,16,TRBJ2-3,NA,CSARGRLERSTDTQYF,TGCAGTGCTAGGGGTCGTCTTGAAAGAAGCACAGATACGCAGTATTTT